This TCR beta chain was observed in a study of radiotherapy plus CTLA-4 blockade in lung cancer. Study-wide context: Of all patients, around 20% responded objectively and 25% to 35% showed disease control.

As regards this clone: Its antigen is not identified.

Those patients who had chemo-refractory metastatic non-small-cell lung cancer were given focal radiation along with CTLA-4 blockade through ipilimumab. Sequenced by immunoSEQ multiplex PCR; TCRdb stores in-frame clones only, minus some. The sample lists around 82,000 clones, approximately 86% occurring once. Study findings and constraints: Following radiotherapy plus ipilimumab, tumor-derived TCR clones expanded in the blood. Early blood T cell clone changes and increased post-radiation serum interferon-beta were reportedly the strongest response predictors.

CDR1 and CDR2 (germline): LNHDA, SQIVND (reference sequence). The length of the CDR3 is 15 residues. Trimming cost V 6 bases and J 5 bases, with 19 bases left between them. The source material was peripheral blood, sampled from a patient treated with radiotherapy plus ipilimumab. The clonotype comes from a human donor with non-small cell lung cancer that progressed on radiotherapy plus ipilimumab. V gene TRBV19 combines with J gene TRBJ2-5; D gene ambiguous. The CDR3 coding sequence is TGTGCCAGTAGCCAGACACAGAGCTCCTGGGAGACCCAGTACTTC. It encodes CASSQTQSSWETQYF.